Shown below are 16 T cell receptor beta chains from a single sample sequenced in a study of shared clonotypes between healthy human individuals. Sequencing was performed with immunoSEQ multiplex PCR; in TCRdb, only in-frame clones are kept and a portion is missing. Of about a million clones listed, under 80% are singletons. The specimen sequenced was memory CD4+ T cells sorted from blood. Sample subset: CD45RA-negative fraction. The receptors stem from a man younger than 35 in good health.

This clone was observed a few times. CDR3 sequence reads: CASSSTSAQETQYF. Here the CDR3 DNA reads TGTGCCAGCAGTTCGACTAGCGCGCAAGAGACCCAGTACTTC. V and J are TRBV6-6 and TRBJ2-5; 8 bases match TRBD2. The germline CDR1 and CDR2 sequences are MNHNY and SVGAGI (reference sequence). Germline trimming cut 4 bases from V and 2 bases from J; bases unmatched to any gene: 3. CDR3 length equals 14 residues.

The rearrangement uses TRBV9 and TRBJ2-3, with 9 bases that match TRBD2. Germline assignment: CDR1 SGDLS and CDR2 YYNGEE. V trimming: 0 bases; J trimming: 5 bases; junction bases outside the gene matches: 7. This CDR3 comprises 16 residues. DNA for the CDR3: TGTGCCAGCAGCGTAGACGGCGGGAGGGTGGAAGATACGCAGTATTTT. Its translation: CASSVDGGRVEDTQYF.

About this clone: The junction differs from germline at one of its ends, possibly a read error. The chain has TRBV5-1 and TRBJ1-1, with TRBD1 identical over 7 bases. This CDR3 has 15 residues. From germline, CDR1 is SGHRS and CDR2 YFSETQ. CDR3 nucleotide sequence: TGCGCCGGCAGCCAGAGACAGGGACTGAACACTGAAGCTTTCTTT. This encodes CAGSQRQGLNTEAFF. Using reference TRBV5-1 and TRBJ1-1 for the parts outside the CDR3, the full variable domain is KAGVTQTPRYLIKTRGQQVTLSCSPISGHRSVSWYQQTPGQGLQFLFEYFSETQRNKGNFPGRFSGRQFSNSRSEMNVSTLELGDSALYLCAGSQRQGLNTEAFFGQGTRLTVV.

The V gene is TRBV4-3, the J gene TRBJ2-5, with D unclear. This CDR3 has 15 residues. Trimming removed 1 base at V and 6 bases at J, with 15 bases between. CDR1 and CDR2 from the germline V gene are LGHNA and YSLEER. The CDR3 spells CASSQAMAPGQTQYF. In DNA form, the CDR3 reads TGCGCCAGCAGCCAAGCGATGGCCCCCGGGCAGACCCAGTACTTC.

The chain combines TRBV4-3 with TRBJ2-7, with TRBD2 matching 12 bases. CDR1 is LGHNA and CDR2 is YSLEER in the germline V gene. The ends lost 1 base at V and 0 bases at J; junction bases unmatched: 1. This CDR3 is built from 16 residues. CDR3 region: CASSQGLAGDSYEQYF. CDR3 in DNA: TGCGCCAGCAGCCAAGGACTAGCGGGAGACTCCTACGAGCAGTACTTC.

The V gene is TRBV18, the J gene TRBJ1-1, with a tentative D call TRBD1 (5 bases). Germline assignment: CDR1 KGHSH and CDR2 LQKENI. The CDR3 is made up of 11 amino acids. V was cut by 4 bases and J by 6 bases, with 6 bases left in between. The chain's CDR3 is CASSQGSEAFF. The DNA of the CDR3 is TGTGCCAGCTCACAGGGGTCTGAAGCTTTCTTT.

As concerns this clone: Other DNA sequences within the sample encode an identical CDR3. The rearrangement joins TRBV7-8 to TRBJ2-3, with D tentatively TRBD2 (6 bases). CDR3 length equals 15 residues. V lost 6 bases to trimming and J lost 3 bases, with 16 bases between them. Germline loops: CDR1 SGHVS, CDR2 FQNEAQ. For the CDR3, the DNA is TGTGCCAGCAGTCTAGACGGCGGGGAGACAGATACGCAGTATTTT. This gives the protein CASSLDGGETDTQYF.

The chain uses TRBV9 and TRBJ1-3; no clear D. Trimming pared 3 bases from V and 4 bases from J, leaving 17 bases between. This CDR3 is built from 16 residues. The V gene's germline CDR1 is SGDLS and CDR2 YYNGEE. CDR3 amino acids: CASSAEKQPAGNTIYF. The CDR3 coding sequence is TGTGCCAGCAGCGCCGAAAAACAACCCGCCGGAAACACCATATATTTT.

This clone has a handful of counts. The CDR3: CAISEPVRGSEQYF. The CDR3 DNA sequence: TGTGCCATCAGTGAACCGGTGAGGGGGAGCGAGCAGTACTTC. The gene calls are TRBV10-3 and TRBJ2-7, with a possible D match to TRBD1 (6 bases). V shed 3 bases and J shed 6 bases, with 15 bases lying between them. The CDR3 contains 14 residues. Germline CDR1 reads ENHRY; CDR2 reads SYGVKD.

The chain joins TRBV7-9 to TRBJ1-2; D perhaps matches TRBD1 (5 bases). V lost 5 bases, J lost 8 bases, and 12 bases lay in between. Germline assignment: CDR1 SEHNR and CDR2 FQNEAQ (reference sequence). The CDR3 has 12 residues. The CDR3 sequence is CASSAQGYGYTF. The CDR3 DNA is TGTGCCAGCAGCGCGCAGGGATACGGCTACACCTTC.

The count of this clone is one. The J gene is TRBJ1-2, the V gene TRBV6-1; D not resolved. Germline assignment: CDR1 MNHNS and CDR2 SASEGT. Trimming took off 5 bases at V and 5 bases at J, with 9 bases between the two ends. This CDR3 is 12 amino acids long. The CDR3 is CASSPREYGYTF. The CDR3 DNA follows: TGTGCCAGCAGTCCCCGGGAATATGGCTACACCTTC.

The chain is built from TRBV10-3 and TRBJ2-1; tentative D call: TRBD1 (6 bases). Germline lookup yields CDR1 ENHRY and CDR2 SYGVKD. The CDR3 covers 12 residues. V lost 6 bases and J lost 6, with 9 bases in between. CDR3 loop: CAISQGSNEQFF. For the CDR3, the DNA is TGTGCCATCAGCCAGGGGAGCAATGAGCAGTTCTTC.

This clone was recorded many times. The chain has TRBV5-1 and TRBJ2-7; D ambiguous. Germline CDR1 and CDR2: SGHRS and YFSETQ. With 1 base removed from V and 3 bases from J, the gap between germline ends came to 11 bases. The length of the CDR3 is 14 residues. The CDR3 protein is CASSLTDGYYEQYF. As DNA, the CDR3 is TGCGCCAGCAGCTTGACGGACGGATACTACGAGCAGTACTTC.

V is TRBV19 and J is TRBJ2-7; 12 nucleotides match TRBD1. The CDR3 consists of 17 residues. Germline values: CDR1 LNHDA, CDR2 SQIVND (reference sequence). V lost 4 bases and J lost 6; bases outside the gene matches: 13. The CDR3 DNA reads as TGTGCCAGTAGTACTCCGGGACAGGGGGCGTCTACGCTCGAGCAGTACTTC. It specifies CASSTPGQGASTLEQYF.

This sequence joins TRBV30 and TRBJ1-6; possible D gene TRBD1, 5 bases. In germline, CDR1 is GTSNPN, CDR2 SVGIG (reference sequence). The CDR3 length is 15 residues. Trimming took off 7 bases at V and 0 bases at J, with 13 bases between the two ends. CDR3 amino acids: CAFTGTSSYNSPLHF. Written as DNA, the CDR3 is TGTGCCTTTACAGGAACGAGCTCCTATAATTCACCCCTCCACTTT.

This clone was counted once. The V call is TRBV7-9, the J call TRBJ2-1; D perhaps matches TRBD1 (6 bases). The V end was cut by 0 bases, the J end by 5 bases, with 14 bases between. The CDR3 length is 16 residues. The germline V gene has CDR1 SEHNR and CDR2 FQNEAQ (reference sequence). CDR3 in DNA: TGTGCCAGCAGCTTAGCAGGGGGAACTTTACACAATGAGCAGTTCTTC. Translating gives CASSLAGGTLHNEQFF.